The 25 T cell receptor beta chains below were found in one sample sequenced in a study of blood T cell repertoires in COVID-19. TCRdb's copy holds only in-frame clones and misses some; the assay was immunoSEQ multiplex PCR. The repertoire has 120,000 to 150,000 clones, 88% of them found once; the top ten carry about 2.1%. The sample consisted of peripheral blood. Receptor source: a human donor in a cohort sampled during active COVID-19.

This clone has only a few counts. The rearrangement uses TRBV6-2 or TRBV6-3 and TRBJ2-5; 11 bases fit TRBD1. After removal of 1 base from V and 4 bases from J, the junction contained 2 bases not matched to a gene. Per germline, CDR1 MNHEY and CDR2 SVGEGT. The CDR3 totals 15 residues. This CDR3 reads CASSYWTGGAETQYF. The CDR3 nucleotides read TGTGCCAGCAGTTACTGGACAGGGGGCGCAGAGACCCAGTACTTC.

The chain uses TRBV5-1 and TRBJ1-1; TRBD1 matches 11 bases. The CDR3 sequence is 16 residues long. J was trimmed by 6 bases and V by 4 bases; bases with no gene match: 11. Germline V CDR1 and CDR2: SGHRS, YFSETQ. The CDR3 bases are TGCGCCAGCAGCACCGGACAGGGGGCGATTGACGCTGAAGCTTTCTTT. Residues: CASSTGQGAIDAEAFF.

This rearrangement joins TRBV7-3 to TRBJ2-5, with no clear D. The germline V gene has CDR1 SGHTA and CDR2 FQGTGA. This CDR3 is built from 13 residues. Trimming left V 3 bases short and J 2 bases short, with 7 bases between. CDR3 loop: CASSFGVQETQYF. The DNA for the CDR3 is TGTGCCAGCAGCTTCGGAGTACAAGAGACCCAGTACTTC.

The chain has TRBV28 and TRBJ1-6; tentative D call: TRBD1 (5 bases). The CDR3 has 13 residues. Trimming removed 11 bases from V and 7 bases from J, with 15 bases in between. Germline CDR1 and CDR2: MDHEN and SYDVKM. This chain's CDR3 is CAARQLINSPLHF. CDR3 sequence (DNA): TGTGCCGCTCGACAGCTCATCAATTCACCCCTCCACTTT.

V usage is TRBV11-2 and J usage is TRBJ2-7; 11 positions match TRBD1. CDR1 and CDR2 (germline): SGHAT, FQNNGV. The CDR3 extends over 16 amino acids. The V gene end was trimmed by 6 bases and the J gene end by 1 base; junction bases not matched to a gene: 8. CDR3 sequence reads: CASRTGTGGKSYEQYF. In DNA form, the CDR3 reads TGTGCCAGCAGAACTGGGACAGGGGGAAAGTCCTACGAGCAGTACTTC.

The CDR3 loop reads CASSLFWGPYEQYF. CDR3 nucleotide sequence: TGTGCCAGCAGTTTATTCTGGGGCCCCTACGAGCAGTACTTC. This rearrangement joins TRBV27 to TRBJ2-7; a weak D match, TRBD1 (5 bases). The V gene's germline CDR1 is MNHEY and CDR2 SMNVEV (reference sequence). V lost 1 base to trimming and J lost 2 bases, with 9 bases between them. There are 14 residues in the CDR3.

The rearrangement uses TRBV5-4 and TRBJ1-2, with unresolved D. V lost 4 bases and J 8 bases, leaving 15 bases between the germline ends. Germline loops: CDR1 SGHNT, CDR2 YYREEE (reference sequence). The CDR3 consists of 13 residues. The CDR3 sequence is CASSAGVQGGYTF. CDR3 nucleotides: TGTGCCAGCAGCGCCGGGGTTCAAGGAGGCTACACCTTC.

The chain uses TRBV15 and TRBJ2-5, with D perhaps matching TRBD1 (5 bases). The V end was cut by 3 bases, the J end by 6 bases, with 20 bases between. In germline, CDR1 is LNHNV, CDR2 YYDKDF (reference sequence). CDR3 length equals 16 residues. The CDR3 bases are TGTGCCACCAGCAGCGCCCTCGCAGGGTTAAAGAAGACCCAGTACTTC. This sequence encodes CATSSALAGLKKTQYF. The complete variable domain, with remaining parts taken from reference TRBV15 and TRBJ2-5, reads DAMVIQNPRYQVTQFGKPVTLSCSQTLNHNVMYWYQQKSSQAPKLLFHYYDKDFNNEADTPDNFQSRRPNTSFCFLDIRSPGLGDTAMYLCATSSALAGLKKTQYFGPGTRLLVL.

The genes are TRBV6-5 and TRBJ1-1, with D perhaps TRBD1 (5 bases). CDR1 and CDR2 from the germline V gene are MNHEY and SVGAGI. The CDR3 runs 13 residues. Trimming shortened V by 8 bases and J by 4 bases, and 14 bases separated the two germline ends. The CDR3 reads CASLMDRGTEAFF. Here the CDR3 DNA reads TGTGCCAGCTTGATGGATAGGGGCACTGAAGCTTTCTTT.

CDR3 sequence: CASSLGQGHGYTF. The CDR3, as DNA: TGTGCCAGCAGCCTGGGACAGGGCCATGGCTACACCTTC. V gene TRBV3-1 (or the pseudogene TRBV3-2) combines with J gene TRBJ1-2; 9 bases are shared with TRBD1. Germline V gene lookup returns CDR1 LGHDT and CDR2 YNNKEL (reference sequence). J lost 6 bases, V lost 4 bases, and 3 bases had no gene match. The CDR3 runs 13 residues.

This chain uses TRBV2 with TRBJ1-6; 7 positions match TRBD1. CDR1 is SNHLY, CDR2 FYNNEI, per germline. This CDR3 spans 14 amino acids. Trimming took 3 bases from V and 8 from J; bases not matched to a gene: 4. The CDR3 sequence is CASSETGTYSPLHF. CDR3 bases: TGTGCCAGCAGTGAGACAGGGACCTATTCACCCCTCCACTTT. The variable domain in full, completed from reference TRBV2 and TRBJ1-6, reads EPEVTQTPSHQVTQMGQEVILRCVPISNHLYFYWYRQILGQKVEFLVSFYNNEISEKSEIFDDQFSVERPDGSNFTLKIRSTKLEDSAMYFCASSETGTYSPLHFGNGTRLTVT.

The gene calls are TRBV28 and TRBJ2-7, with 9 bases matching TRBD1. This CDR3 has 14 amino acids. The germline CDR1 and CDR2 sequences are MDHEN and SYDVKM. The V and J ends lost 8 bases and 4 bases, in that order; junction bases with no gene match: 9. CDR3 nucleotides: TGTGCCAGCGCCCTGGACAGGGGTAGATACGAGCAGTACTTC. Protein: CASALDRGRYEQYF.

The chain joins TRBV7-9 to TRBJ2-1; D is possibly TRBD1 (6 bases). This CDR3 contains 15 residues. The germline V and J ends were trimmed by 5 bases and 5 bases, with 16 bases remaining between them. Per the germline V gene, CDR1 is SEHNR and CDR2 is FQNEAQ (reference sequence). The CDR3 loop is CASSPGIGGHNEQFF. In DNA form, the CDR3 reads TGTGCCAGCAGCCCCGGGATTGGGGGCCACAATGAGCAGTTCTTC.

The sample holds a few counts of this clone. For the CDR3, the DNA is TGTGCCAGCAGCGTTAGCGGGGGGGCGATCGAGCAGTACTTC. The encoded protein is CASSVSGGAIEQYF. The V call is TRBV7-2, the J call TRBJ2-7; 11 bases align to TRBD2. V gave up 5 bases and J gave up 6 bases; unmatched junction bases: 6. Germline V CDR1 and CDR2: SGHTA, FQGNSA. The CDR3 loop spans 14 amino acids.

This rearrangement joins TRBV19 to TRBJ2-1; 7 bases match TRBD2. CDR3 length: 12 residues. Germline V CDR1 and CDR2: LNHDA, SQIVND (reference sequence). V shed 5 bases, J shed 10 bases, and the junction held 5 bases outside the gene matches. The DNA for the CDR3 is TGTGCCAGTAGTCCCGAGGGAGGGGAGCAGTTCTTC. Its protein is CASSPEGGEQFF.

The V gene is TRBV6-6, the J gene TRBJ1-5; 9 bases map to TRBD1. J lost 4 bases, V lost 7 bases, and 8 bases had no gene match. Germline CDR1 is MNHNY and CDR2 is SVGAGI (reference sequence). The CDR3 length is 15 residues. The CDR3 loop is CASKPGQGDNQPQHF. CDR3 DNA: TGTGCCAGCAAACCGGGACAGGGTGATAATCAGCCCCAGCATTTT.

The chain couples TRBV9 to TRBJ2-7, with D possibly TRBD2 on 6 matching bases. This CDR3 contains 14 residues. The germline V gene encodes CDR1 SGDLS and CDR2 YYNGEE. Trimming took 5 bases from V and 0 from J, leaving 12 bases between them. The CDR3 loop is CASSATGSSYEQYF. In DNA form, the CDR3 reads TGTGCCAGCAGTGCTACCGGGAGCTCCTACGAGCAGTACTTC.

The chain is built from TRBV5-1 and TRBJ2-7, with D perhaps TRBD1 (7 bases). Germline V gene sequence: CDR1 SGHRS, CDR2 YFSETQ. The CDR3 loop spans 14 amino acids. V lost 0 bases to trimming and J lost 5 bases, with 12 bases between them. CDR3 sequence reads: CASSLGQGGNEQYF. The DNA for the CDR3 is TGCGCCAGCAGCTTGGGACAGGGAGGCAACGAGCAGTACTTC.

The genes are TRBV29-1 and TRBJ2-7; 8 nucleotides align to TRBD1. Trimming at V came to 0 bases and at J to 3 bases, leaving 4 bases not matched to a gene. Germline V lookup: CDR1 SQVTM, CDR2 ANQGSEA. This CDR3 comprises 14 residues. The CDR3, as DNA: TGCAGCGTTGAAGAAGGTGGACAGGGCTACGAGCAGTACTTC. Translating gives CSVEEGGQGYEQYF.

The chain recombines TRBV7-9 with TRBJ2-3; 8 nucleotides agree with TRBD2. There are 16 residues in the CDR3. From germline, CDR1 is SEHNR and CDR2 FQNEAQ (reference sequence). Unmatched junction bases numbered 12, after V lost 5 bases and J lost 5 bases. CDR3 loop: CASSPRGGGQGDTQYF. CDR3 in DNA: TGTGCCAGCAGCCCTCGGGGGGGCGGTCAAGGAGATACGCAGTATTTT.

The chain joins TRBV19 to TRBJ2-1; 9 nucleotides match TRBD1. CDR1 is LNHDA, CDR2 SQIVND, per germline (reference sequence). The J segment lost 3 bases and the V segment lost 7 bases, leaving 7 bases of the junction unmatched. The CDR3 extends over 15 amino acids. CDR3 sequence reads: CASTTGQGRYNEQFF. The CDR3 DNA is TGTGCCAGTACCACGGGACAGGGCCGCTACAATGAGCAGTTCTTC.

The chain couples TRBV30 to TRBJ1-1; D remains unclear. This CDR3 has 18 amino acids. Trimming took off 0 bases at V and 1 base at J, with 21 bases between the two ends. The germline gives CDR1 GTSNPN, CDR2 SVGIG (reference sequence). CDR3 bases: TGTGCCTGGAGTGTACGGAGCAGATTAATCACTCGGAACACTGAAGCTTTCTTT. It translates to CAWSVRSRLITRNTEAFF.

The V call is TRBV4-3, the J call TRBJ1-3; no firm D call. Germline V gene lookup returns CDR1 LGHNA and CDR2 YSLEER. The germline V and J ends were trimmed by 0 bases and 0 bases, with 12 bases remaining between them. CDR3 length equals 17 residues. This CDR3 reads CASSQEVVGNSGNTIYF. In DNA, the CDR3 is TGCGCCAGCAGCCAAGAAGTGGTTGGCAACTCTGGAAACACCATATATTTT.

This chain joins TRBV30 and TRBJ1-4; D is unclear. The germline gives CDR1 GTSNPN, CDR2 SVGIG (reference sequence). The CDR3 consists of 15 residues. Deletions cut 7 bases from V and 0 bases from J, with 15 bases between. The CDR3 loop reads CASSRGVATNEKLFF. CDR3 sequence (DNA): TGTGCCTCCTCCCGTGGAGTTGCAACTAATGAAAAACTGTTTTTT.

This clone was seen a handful of times. The genes are TRBV5-4 and TRBJ1-3; TRBD1 matches at 8 bases. J gave up 2 bases and V 2 bases, and 9 bases lay outside the gene matches. The V gene's germline CDR1 is SGHNT and CDR2 YYREEE (reference sequence). This CDR3 contains 17 residues. CDR3 nucleotide sequence: TGTGCCAGCAGCTTTTCCTCGGACAGGGATCCTGGAAACACCATATATTTT. It encodes CASSFSSDRDPGNTIYF.